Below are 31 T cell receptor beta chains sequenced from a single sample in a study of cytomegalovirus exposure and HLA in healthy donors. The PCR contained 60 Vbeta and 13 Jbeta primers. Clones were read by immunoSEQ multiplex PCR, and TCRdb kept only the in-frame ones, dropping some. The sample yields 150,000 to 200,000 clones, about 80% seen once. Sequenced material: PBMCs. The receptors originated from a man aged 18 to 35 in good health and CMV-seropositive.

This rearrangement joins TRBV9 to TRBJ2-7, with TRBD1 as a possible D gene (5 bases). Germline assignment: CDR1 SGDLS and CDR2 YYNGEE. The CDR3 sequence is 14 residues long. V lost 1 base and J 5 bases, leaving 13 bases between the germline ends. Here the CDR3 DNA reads TGTGCCAGCAGCGTATCAGGGTTTGACGACGAGCAGTACTTC. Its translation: CASSVSGFDDEQYF.

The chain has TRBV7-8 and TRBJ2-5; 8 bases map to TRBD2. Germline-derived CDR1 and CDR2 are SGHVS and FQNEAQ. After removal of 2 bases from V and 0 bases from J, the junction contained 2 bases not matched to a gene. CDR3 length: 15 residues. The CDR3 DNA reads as TGTGCCAGCAGCTTACAACTAGCGGACCAAGAGACCCAGTACTTC. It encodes CASSLQLADQETQYF.

DNA for the CDR3: TGTGCCAGCACTCAAGATGGGGCAGGTAGCACAGATACGCAGTATTTT. This translates into CASTQDGAGSTDTQYF. V usage is TRBV28 and J usage is TRBJ2-3, with D tentatively TRBD1 (5 bases). V was shortened by 7 bases and J by 0 bases, with 17 bases between the two germline ends. Germline CDR1 and CDR2: MDHEN and SYDVKM. The CDR3 length is 16 residues. Based on the CDR3 plus reference TRBV28 and TRBJ2-3, the full variable domain is DVKVTQSSRYLVKRTGEKVFLECVQDMDHENMFWYRQDPGLGLRLIYFSYDVKMKEKGDIPEGYSVSREKKERFSLILESASTNQTSMYLCASTQDGAGSTDTQYFGPGTRLTVL.

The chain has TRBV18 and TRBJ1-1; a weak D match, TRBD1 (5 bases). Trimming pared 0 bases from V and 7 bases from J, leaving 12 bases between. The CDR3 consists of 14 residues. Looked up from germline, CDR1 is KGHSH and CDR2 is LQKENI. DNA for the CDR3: TGTGCCAGCTCACCACCGGGGCTCGCAGATGAAGCTTTCTTT. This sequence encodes CASSPPGLADEAFF. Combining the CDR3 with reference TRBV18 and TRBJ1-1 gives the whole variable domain NAGVMQNPRHLVRRRGQEARLRCSPMKGHSHVYWYRQLPEEGLKFMVYLQKENIIDESGMPKERFSAEFPKEGPSILRIQQVVRGDSAAYFCASSPPGLADEAFFGQGTRLTVV.

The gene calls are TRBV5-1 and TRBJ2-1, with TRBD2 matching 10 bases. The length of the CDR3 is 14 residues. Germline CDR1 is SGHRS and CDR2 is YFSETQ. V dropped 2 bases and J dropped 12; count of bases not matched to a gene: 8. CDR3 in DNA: TGCGCCAGCAGCTTCACTAGCGGGATAGAGCGGCAGTTCTTC. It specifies CASSFTSGIERQFF.

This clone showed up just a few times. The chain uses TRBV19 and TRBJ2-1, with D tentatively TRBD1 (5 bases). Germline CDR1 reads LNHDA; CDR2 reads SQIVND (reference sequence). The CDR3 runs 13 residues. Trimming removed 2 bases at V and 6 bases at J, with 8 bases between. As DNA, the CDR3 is TGTGCCAGTAGTATAACAGGTTTCAATGAGCAGTTCTTC. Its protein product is CASSITGFNEQFF.

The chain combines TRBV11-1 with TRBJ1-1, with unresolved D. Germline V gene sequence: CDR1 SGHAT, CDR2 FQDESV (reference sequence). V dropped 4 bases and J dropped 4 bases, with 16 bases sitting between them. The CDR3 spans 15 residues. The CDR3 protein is CASSWTAGWGTEAFF. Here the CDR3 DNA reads TGTGCCAGCAGCTGGACCGCGGGGTGGGGCACTGAAGCTTTCTTT.

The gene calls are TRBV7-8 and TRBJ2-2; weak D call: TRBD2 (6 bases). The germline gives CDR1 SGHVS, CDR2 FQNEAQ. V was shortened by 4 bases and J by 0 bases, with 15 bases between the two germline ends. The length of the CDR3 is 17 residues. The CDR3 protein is CASSSREDYANTGELFF. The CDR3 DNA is TGTGCCAGCAGCTCCCGCGAGGACTACGCGAACACCGGGGAGCTGTTTTTT.

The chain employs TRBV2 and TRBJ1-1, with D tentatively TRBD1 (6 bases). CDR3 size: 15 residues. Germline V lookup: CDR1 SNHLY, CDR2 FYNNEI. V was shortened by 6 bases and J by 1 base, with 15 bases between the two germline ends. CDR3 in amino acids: CASRTATGKNTEAFF. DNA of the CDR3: TGTGCCAGCAGAACTGCGACAGGAAAGAACACTGAAGCTTTCTTT.

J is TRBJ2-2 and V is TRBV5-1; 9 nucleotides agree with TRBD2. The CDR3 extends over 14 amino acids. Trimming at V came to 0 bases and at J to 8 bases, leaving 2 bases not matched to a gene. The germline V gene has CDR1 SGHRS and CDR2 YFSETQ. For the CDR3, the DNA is TGCGCCAGCAGCTTGGATAGCGGGAGAGGGGAGCTGTTTTTT. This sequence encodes CASSLDSGRGELFF.

The CDR3 sequence is CSVRIGTSYEQYF. The CDR3 nucleotides are TGCAGCGTTCGTATTGGCACCTCCTACGAGCAGTACTTC. This chain joins TRBV29-1 and TRBJ2-7; D remains unclear. The CDR3 loop spans 13 amino acids. Germline lookup yields CDR1 SQVTM and CDR2 ANQGSEA. V lost 5 bases, J lost 0 bases, and 11 bases lay in between.

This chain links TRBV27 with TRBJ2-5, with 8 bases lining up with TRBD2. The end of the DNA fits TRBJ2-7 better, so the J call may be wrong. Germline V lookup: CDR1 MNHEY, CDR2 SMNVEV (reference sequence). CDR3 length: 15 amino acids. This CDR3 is CASSLLTSGPYEQYF. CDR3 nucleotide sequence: TGTGCCAGCAGCTTACTCACTAGCGGTCCCTACGAGCAGTACTTC.

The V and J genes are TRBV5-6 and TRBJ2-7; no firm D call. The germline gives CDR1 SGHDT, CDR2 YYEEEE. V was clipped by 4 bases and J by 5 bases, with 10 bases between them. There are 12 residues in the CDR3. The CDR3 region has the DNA TGTGCCAGCAGCCTAGGCCGCGACGAGCAGTACTTC. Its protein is CASSLGRDEQYF.

The CDR3 reads CASSLTGNYGYTF. The CDR3, as DNA: TGTGCCAGCAGCTTGACGGGTAACTATGGCTACACCTTC. The chain employs TRBV16 and TRBJ1-2; D is ambiguous. Deletions cut 5 bases from V and 1 base from J, with 8 bases between. The CDR3 contains 13 residues. Looked up from germline, CDR1 is KGHSY and CDR2 is FQNENV.

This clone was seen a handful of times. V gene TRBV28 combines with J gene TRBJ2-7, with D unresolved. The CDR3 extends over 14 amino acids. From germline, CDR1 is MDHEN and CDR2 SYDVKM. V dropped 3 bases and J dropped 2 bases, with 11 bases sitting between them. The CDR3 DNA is TGTGCCAGCAGTTTCGCCCACGGAGCCTACGAGCAGTACTTC. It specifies CASSFAHGAYEQYF.

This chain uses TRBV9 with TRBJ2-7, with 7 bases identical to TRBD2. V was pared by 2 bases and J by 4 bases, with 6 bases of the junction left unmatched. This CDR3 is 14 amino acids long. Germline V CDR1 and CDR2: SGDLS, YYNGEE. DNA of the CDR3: TGTGCCAGCAGCGTCGGACTAGATCTTTACGAGCAGTACTTC. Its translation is CASSVGLDLYEQYF.

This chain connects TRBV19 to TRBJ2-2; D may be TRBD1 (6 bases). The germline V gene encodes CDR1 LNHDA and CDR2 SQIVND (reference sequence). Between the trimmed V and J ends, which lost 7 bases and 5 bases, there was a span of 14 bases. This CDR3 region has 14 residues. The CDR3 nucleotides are TGTGCCAGTACCCCTTGGGGGCGTACCGGGGAGCTGTTTTTT. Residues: CASTPWGRTGELFF.

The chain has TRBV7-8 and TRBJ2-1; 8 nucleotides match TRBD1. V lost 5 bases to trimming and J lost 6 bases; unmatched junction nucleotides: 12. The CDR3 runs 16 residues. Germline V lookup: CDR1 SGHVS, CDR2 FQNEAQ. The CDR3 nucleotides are TGTGCCAGCAGCACCGTCGGACAGGGTCTTAGCAATGAGCAGTTCTTC. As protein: CASSTVGQGLSNEQFF.

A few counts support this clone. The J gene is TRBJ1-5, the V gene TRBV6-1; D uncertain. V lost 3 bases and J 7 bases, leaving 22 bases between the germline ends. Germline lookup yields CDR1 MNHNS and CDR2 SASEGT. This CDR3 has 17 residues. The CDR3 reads CASSDLTLWSRVQPQHF. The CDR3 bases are TGTGCCAGCAGTGATTTAACACTTTGGTCTCGGGTGCAGCCCCAGCATTTT.

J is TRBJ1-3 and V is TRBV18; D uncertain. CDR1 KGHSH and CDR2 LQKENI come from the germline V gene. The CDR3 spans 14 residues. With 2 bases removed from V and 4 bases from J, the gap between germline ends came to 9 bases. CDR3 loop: CASSPSGKGNTIYF. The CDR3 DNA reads TGTGCCAGCTCACCATCGGGGAAGGGAAACACCATATATTTT.

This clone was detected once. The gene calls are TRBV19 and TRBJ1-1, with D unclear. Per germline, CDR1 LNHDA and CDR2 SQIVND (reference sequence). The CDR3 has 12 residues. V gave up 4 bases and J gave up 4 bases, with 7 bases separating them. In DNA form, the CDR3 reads TGTGCCAGTAGTACTCCGGGCACTGAAGCTTTCTTT. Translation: CASSTPGTEAFF.

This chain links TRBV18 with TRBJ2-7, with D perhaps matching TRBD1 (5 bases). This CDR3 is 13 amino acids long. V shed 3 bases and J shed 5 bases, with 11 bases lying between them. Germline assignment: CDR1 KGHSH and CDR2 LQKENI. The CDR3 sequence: CASSPADKNEQYF. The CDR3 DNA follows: TGTGCCAGCTCACCGGCGGACAAAAACGAGCAGTACTTC.

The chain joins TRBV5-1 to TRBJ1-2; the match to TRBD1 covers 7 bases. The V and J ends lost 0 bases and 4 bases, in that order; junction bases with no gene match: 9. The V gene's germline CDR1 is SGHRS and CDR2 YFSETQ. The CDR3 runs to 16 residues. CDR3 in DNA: TGCGCCAGCAGCTTGGACCTCCGACGACAGGGCTATGGCTACACCTTC. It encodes CASSLDLRRQGYGYTF. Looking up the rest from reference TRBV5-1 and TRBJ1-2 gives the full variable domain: KAGVTQTPRYLIKTRGQQVTLSCSPISGHRSVSWYQQTPGQGLQFLFEYFSETQRNKGNFPGRFSGRQFSNSRSEMNVSTLELGDSALYLCASSLDLRRQGYGYTFGSGTRLTVV.

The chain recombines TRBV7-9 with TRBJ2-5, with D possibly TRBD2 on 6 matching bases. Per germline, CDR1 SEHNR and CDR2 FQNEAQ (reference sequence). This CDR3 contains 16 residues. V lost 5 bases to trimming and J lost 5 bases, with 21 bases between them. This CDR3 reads CASSPPVGGRGETQYF. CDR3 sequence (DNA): TGTGCCAGCAGCCCCCCAGTGGGGGGAAGAGGGGAGACCCAGTACTTC.

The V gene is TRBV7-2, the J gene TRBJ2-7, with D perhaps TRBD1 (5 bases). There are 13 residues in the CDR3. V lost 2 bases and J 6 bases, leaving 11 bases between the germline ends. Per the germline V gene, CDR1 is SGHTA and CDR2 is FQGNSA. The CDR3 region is CASSLLTDSEQYF. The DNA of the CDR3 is TGTGCCAGCAGCTTACTGACAGACTCCGAGCAGTACTTC.

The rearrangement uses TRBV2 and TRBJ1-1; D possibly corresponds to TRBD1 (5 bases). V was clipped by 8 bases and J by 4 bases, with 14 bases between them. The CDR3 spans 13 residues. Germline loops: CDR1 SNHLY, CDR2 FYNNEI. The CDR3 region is CASRIQGITEAFF. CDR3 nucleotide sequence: TGTGCCAGCCGAATTCAGGGTATCACTGAAGCTTTCTTT.

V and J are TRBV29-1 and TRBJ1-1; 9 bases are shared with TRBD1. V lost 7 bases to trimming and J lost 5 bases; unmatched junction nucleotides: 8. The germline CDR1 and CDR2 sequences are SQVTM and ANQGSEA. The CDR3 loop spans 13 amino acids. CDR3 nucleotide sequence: TGCAGCGGGTGGGGACAGGGAGGAACTGAAGCTTTCTTT. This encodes CSGWGQGGTEAFF.

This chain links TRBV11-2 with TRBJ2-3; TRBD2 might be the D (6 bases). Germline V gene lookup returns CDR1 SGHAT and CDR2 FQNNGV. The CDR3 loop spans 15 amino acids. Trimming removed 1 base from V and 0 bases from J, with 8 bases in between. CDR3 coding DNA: TGTGCCAGCAGCTTAGTAGGGACTAGCACAGATACGCAGTATTTT. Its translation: CASSLVGTSTDTQYF.

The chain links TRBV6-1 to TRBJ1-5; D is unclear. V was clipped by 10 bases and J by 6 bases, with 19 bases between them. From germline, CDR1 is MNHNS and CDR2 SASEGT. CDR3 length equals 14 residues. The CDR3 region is CAIRPPRYSQPQHF. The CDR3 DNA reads TGTGCCATCAGGCCCCCCCGGTATAGTCAGCCCCAGCATTTT.

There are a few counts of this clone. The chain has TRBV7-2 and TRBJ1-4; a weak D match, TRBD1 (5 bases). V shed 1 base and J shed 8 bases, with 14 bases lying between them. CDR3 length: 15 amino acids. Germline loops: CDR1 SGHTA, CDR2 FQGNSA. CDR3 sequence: CASSLDEQGPEKLFF. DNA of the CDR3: TGTGCCAGCAGCTTAGATGAGCAGGGTCCAGAAAAACTGTTTTTT.

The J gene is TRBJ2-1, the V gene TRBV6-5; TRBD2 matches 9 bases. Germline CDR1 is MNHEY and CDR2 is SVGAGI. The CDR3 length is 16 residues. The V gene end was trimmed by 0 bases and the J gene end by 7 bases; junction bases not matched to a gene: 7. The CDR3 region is CASSYSASGVLNEQFF. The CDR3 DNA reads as TGTGCCAGCAGTTACTCGGCTAGCGGGGTTTTGAATGAGCAGTTCTTC.